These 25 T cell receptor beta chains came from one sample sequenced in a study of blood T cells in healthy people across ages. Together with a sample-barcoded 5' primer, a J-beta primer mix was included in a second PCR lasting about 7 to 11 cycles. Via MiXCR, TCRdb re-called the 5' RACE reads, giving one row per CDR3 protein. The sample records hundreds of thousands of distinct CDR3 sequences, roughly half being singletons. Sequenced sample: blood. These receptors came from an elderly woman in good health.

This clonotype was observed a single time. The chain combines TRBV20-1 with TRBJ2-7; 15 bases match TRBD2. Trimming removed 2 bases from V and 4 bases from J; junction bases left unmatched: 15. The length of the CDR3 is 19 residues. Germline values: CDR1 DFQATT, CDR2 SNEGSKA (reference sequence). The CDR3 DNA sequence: TGCAGTGCTAGAAACGATCCCCGATTAGGACTAGCGGGGGGGTACGAGCAGTACTTC. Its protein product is CSARNDPRLGLAGGYEQYF.

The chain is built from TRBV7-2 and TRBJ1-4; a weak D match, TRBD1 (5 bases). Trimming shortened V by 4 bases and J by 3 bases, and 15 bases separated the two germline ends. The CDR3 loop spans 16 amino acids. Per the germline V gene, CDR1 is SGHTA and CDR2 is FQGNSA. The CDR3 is CASSSSGGTANEKLFF. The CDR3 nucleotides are TGTGCCAGCAGCTCCAGTGGGGGGACTGCTAATGAAAAACTGTTTTTT.

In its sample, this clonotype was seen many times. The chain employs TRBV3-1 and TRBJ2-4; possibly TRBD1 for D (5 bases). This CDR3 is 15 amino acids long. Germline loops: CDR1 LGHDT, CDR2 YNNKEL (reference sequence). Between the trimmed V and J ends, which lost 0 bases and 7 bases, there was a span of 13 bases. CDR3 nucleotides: TGTGCCAGCAGCCAAGATCGCCAGGGTGGGAACATTCAGTACTTC. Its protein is CASSQDRQGGNIQYF.

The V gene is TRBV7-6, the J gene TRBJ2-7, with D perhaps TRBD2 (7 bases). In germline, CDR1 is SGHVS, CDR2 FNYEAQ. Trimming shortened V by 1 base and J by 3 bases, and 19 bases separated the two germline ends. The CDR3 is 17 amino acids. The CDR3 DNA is TGTGCCAGCAGCTTAGTAGGGGGGTTTGAGCGGGACTACGAGCAGTACTTC. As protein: CASSLVGGFERDYEQYF.

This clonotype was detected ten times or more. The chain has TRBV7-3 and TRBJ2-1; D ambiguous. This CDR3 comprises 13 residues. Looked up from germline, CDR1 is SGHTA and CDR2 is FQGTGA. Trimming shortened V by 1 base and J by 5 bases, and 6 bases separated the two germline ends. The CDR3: CASSLSYHNEQFF. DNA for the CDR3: TGTGCCAGCAGCTTAAGTTATCACAATGAGCAGTTCTTC.

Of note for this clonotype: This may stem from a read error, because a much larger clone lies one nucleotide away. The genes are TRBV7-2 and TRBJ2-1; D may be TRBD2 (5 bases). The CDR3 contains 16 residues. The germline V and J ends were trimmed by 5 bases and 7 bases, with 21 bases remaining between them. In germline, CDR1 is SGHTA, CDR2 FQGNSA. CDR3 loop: CASSTAAGVGDNEQFF. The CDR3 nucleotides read TGTGCCAGCAGCACCGCCGCCGGAGTGGGAGATAATGAGCAGTTCTTC. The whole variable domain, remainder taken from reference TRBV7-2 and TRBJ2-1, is GAGVSQSPSNKVTEKGKDVELRCDPISGHTALYWYRQSLGQGLEFLIYFQGNSAPDKSGLPSDRFSAERTGGSVSTLTIQRTQQEDSAVYLCASSTAAGVGDNEQFFGPGTRLTVL.

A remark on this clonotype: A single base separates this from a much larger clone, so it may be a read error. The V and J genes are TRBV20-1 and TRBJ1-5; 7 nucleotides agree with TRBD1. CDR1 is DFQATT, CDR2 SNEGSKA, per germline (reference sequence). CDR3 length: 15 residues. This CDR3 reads CSARDRQGLNRPQHF. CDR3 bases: TGCAGTGCTAGAGATCGACAGGGCCTTAATCGGCCCCAGCATTTT.

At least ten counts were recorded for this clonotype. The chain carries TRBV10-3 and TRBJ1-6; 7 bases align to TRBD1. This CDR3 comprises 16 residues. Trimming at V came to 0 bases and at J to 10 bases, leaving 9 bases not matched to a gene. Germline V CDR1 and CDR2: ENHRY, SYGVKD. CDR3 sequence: CAISESEQGKWSPLHF. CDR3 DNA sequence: TGTGCCATCAGTGAGTCGGAACAGGGGAAATGGTCACCCCTCCACTTT.

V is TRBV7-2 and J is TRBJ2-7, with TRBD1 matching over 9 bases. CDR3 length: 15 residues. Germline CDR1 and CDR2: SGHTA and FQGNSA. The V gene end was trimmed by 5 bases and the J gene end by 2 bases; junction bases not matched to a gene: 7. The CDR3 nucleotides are TGTGCCAGCAGCCGTGGACAGGGGCAACCCTACGAGCAGTACTTC. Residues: CASSRGQGQPYEQYF.

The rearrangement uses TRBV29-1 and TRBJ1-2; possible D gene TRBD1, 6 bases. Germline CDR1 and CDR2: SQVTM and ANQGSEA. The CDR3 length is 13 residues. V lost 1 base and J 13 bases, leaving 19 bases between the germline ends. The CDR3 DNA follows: TGCAGCGTTGAAGTTCCGGGACACTCACGCCGCACCTTC. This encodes CSVEVPGHSRRTF. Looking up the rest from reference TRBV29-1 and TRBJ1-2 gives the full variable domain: SAVISQKPSRDICQRGTSLTIQCQVDSQVTMMFWYRQQPGQSLTLIATANQGSEATYESGFVIDKFPISRPNLTFSTLTVSNMSPEDSSIYLCSVEVPGHSRRTFGSGTRLTVV.

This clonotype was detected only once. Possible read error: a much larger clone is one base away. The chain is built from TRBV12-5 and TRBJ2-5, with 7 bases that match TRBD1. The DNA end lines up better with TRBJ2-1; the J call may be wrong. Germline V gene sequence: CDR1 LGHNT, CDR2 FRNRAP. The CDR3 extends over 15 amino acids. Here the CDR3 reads CASAQPPGQQETQFF. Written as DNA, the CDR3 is TGTGCTAGTGCCCAGCCCCCGGGACAGCAAGAGACCCAGTTCTTC.

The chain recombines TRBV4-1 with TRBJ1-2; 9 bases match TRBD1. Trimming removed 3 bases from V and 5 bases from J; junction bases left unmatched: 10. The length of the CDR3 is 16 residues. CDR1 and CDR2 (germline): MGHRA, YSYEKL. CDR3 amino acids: CASSQDPGTGIYGYTF. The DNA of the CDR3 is TGCGCCAGCAGCCAGGATCCCGGGACAGGGATTTATGGCTACACCTTC.

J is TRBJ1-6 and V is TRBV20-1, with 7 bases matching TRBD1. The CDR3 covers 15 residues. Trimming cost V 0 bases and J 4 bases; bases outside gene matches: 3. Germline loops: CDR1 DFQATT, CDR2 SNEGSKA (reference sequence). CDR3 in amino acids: CSARDRGTYNSPLHF. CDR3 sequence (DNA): TGCAGTGCTAGAGACAGGGGGACGTATAATTCACCCCTCCACTTT.

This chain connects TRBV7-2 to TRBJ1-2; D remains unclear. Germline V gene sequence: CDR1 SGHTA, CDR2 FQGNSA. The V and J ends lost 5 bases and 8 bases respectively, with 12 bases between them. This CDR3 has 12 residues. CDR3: CASSPLRGGYTF. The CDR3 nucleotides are TGTGCCAGCAGCCCCCTCCGAGGCGGCTACACCTTC.

CDR3 bases: TGTGCCAGCAGTGGTGGTGGGAGAGGAGGGGCCAACGTCCTGACTTTC. This gives the protein CASSGGGRGGANVLTF. The rearrangement uses TRBV28 and TRBJ2-6; possibly TRBD2 for D (5 bases). Germline CDR1 and CDR2: MDHEN and SYDVKM. The V end was cut by 5 bases, the J end by 4 bases, with 15 bases between. This CDR3 has 16 amino acids.

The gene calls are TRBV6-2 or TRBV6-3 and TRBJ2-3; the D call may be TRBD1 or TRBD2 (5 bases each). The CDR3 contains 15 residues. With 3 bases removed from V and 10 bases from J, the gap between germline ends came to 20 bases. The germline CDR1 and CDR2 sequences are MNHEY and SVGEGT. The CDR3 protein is CASSYEAPSRGAQYF. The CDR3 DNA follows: TGTGCCAGCAGTTATGAAGCCCCCAGCAGAGGGGCGCAGTATTTT.

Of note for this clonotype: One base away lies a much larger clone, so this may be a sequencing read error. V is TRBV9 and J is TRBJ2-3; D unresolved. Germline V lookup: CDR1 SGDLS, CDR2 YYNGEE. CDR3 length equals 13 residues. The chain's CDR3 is CASSVEADNTRYF. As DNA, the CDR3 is TGTGCCAGCAGCGTAGAAGCAGATAATACGCGGTATTTT.

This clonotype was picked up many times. The CDR3 region is CASSLFAGSGANVLTF. The CDR3 region has the DNA TGTGCCAGCAGCTTATTCGCGGGTTCCGGGGCCAACGTCCTGACTTTC. The chain is built from TRBV11-1 and TRBJ2-6, with D tentatively TRBD2 (5 bases). Trimming cost V 2 bases and J 4 bases, with 12 bases left between them. CDR1 and CDR2 (germline): SGHAT, FQDESV (reference sequence). This CDR3 has 16 residues.

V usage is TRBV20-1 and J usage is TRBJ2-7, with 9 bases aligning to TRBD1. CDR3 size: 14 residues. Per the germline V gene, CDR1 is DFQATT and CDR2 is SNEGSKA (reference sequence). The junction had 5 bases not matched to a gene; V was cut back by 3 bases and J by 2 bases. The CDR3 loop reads CSARADRGTYEQYF. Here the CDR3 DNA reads TGCAGTGCTAGGGCGGACAGGGGCACCTACGAGCAGTACTTC.

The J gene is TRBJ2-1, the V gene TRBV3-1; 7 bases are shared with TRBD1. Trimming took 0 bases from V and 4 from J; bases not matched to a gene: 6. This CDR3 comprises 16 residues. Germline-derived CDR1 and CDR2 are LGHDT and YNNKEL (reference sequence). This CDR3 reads CASSQDGDRVYNEQFF. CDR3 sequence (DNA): TGTGCCAGCAGCCAAGACGGGGACAGAGTTTACAATGAGCAGTTCTTC.

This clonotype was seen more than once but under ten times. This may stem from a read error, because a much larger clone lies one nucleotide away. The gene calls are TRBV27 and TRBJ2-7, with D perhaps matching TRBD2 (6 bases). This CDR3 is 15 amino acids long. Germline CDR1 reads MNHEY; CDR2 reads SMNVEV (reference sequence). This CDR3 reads CANSLSLGGIYEQYF. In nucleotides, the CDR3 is TGTGCCAACAGTTTATCCCTGGGCGGGATCTACGAGCAGTACTTC.

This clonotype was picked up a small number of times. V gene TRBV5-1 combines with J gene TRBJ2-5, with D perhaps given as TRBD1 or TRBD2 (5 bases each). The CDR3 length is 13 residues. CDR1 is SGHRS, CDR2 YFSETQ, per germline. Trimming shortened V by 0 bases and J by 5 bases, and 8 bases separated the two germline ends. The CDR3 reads CASSLGGFETQYF. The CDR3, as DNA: TGCGCCAGCAGCTTGGGGGGGTTCGAGACCCAGTACTTC. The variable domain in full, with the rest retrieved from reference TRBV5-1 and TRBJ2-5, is KAGVTQTPRYLIKTRGQQVTLSCSPISGHRSVSWYQQTPGQGLQFLFEYFSETQRNKGNFPGRFSGRQFSNSRSEMNVSTLELGDSALYLCASSLGGFETQYFGPGTRLLVL.

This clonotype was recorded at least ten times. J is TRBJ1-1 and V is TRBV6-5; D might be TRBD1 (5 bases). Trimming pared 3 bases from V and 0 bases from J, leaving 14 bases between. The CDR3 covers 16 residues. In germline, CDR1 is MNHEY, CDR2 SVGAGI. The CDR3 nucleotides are TGTGCCAGCAGTTATGGAGGGGCGAGGATGAACACTGAAGCTTTCTTT. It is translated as CASSYGGARMNTEAFF.

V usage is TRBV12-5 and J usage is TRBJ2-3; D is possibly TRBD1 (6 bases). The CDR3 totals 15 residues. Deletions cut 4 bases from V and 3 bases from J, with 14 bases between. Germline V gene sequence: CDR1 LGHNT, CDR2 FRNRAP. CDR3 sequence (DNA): TGTGCTAGTGGTTGGGGGCGGACTGGAACAGATACGCAGTATTTT. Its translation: CASGWGRTGTDTQYF.

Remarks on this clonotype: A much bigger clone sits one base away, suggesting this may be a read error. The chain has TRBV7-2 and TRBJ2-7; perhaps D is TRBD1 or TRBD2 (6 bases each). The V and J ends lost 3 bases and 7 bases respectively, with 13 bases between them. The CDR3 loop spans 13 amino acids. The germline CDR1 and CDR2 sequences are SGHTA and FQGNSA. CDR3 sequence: CASSFMGGNEQYF. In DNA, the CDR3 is TGTGCCAGCAGCTTCATGGGGGGCAATGAGCAGTACTTC.